A single TCR beta chain is shown here with its context. Its antigen is undetermined. Deep-level assay runs were performed. The method was immunoSEQ multiplex PCR; TCRdb's version includes in-frame clones alone and lacks a portion of them. The sample carries some 2.3 million clones, 80% to 95% recorded once. The sample belongs to a study of shared clonotypes between healthy human individuals. Study-wide context: Aged between 18 and 49, the donors were a couple of women and a few men.

This CDR3 region has 14 residues. CDR1 is SGHDN, CDR2 FVKESK, per germline. The trim removed 2 bases at V and 8 bases at J, leaving 7 bases unmatched. Study conclusions and caveats: Among non-shared clonotypes, generation probabilities were lower than among those shared by all four donors. With a few donors compared, approximately 5.5% of naive CD4 clonotypes were shared.

The sample consisted of naive CD4+ T cells from PBMCs. The subset: CD45RA+ positively selected. This clonotype originated in a man in his late teens or twenties in good health. Some clones in this sample may be carry-over from other donors' samples. The chain joins TRBV14 to TRBJ1-2, with 8 nucleotides matching TRBD1. The CDR3 DNA reads TGTGCCAGCAGCCAACGACAGGGGAGCAAGGGCTACACCTTC. Encoded protein: CASSQRQGSKGYTF.